A selection of T cell receptor beta chains follows, all from one sample in a study of OX40 agonist ivuxolimab in advanced cancers. Profiling relied on immunoSEQ multiplex PCR, and the TCRdb table lists in-frame clones only, not all of them. The sample includes around 100,000 clones, 90% of them seen just once. The sample here was CD4+ or CD8+ T cells sorted from blood, taken in a trial of the OX40 agonist ivuxolimab. All receptors derive from an adult with an advanced solid tumor such as melanoma, head and neck, liver or kidney cancer. Each CDR3 is given without its conserved first and last residue.

v_gene,j_gene,CDR3aa
TRBV30,TRBJ1-2,AWFRPGQGLYGYT
TRBV11-1,TRBJ2-3,ASSLETGTDTQY
TRBV21-1,TRBJ2-3,ASSKISHIELSTDTQY
TRBV14,TRBJ2-7,ASSAGQGGPYEQY
TRBV10-3,TRBJ1-4,AISGTGFNEKLF
TRBV5-4,TRBJ2-2,ASRRDPNTGELF
TRBV30,TRBJ2-1,AWSIGGTEQF
TRBV2,TRBJ1-2,ASKSSRVNYGYT
TRBV19,TRBJ2-3,ASSRWDTQY
TRBV7-3,TRBJ2-2,ASSTNINTGELF
TRBV5-1,TRBJ2-1,ASSHSGGNGIEQF
TRBV9,TRBJ1-3,ASSASTSSGNTIY
TRBV7-8,TRBJ1-2,ASSLDTGWPYGYT
TRBV27,TRBJ2-2,ASSLSPGLPYTGELF
TRBV21-1,TRBJ1-2,ASSKVGRHTHGYT
TRBV29-1,TRBJ2-7,SVEGQGYEQY
TRBV30,TRBJ2-1,AWSVTLGLAREQF
TRBV10-1,TRBJ2-3,ASSAHSSGDTQY
TRBV2,TRBJ2-5,ASSVGSNQETQY
TRBV5-1,TRBJ2-7,ASSEGGLREQY
TRBV18,TRBJ2-3,ASSPVAGGSTDTQY
TRBV10-1,TRBJ2-2,ASSFGVTGELF
TRBV15,TRBJ1-2,ATSRESSANYGYT
TRBV2,TRBJ2-7,ASTSWGQGSYEQY
TRBV5-4,TRBJ1-3,ASSSKNEDTIY